A single sample is the source of the 26 T cell receptor beta chains below, sequenced in a study of blood T cell repertoires in COVID-19. Only in-frame clones appear in the TCRdb table, and some are missing; sequencing was by immunoSEQ multiplex PCR. The sample consists of approximately 220,000 clones, about 87% of them appearing once. Material: PBMCs or T cells enriched from blood (not recorded which). The receptors shown here come from a woman aged 25 to 39 who had recovered from COVID-19.

This clone was seen only a few times. Its ends do not fully match the called genes, so a read error is possible. The chain is built from TRBV5-4 and TRBJ2-7; 7 bases line up with TRBD2. The length of the CDR3 is 11 residues. Germline V gives CDR1 SGHNT, CDR2 YYREEE (reference sequence). The CDR3 nucleotides read TGTGCCAGCAGCTTCAGCGGGGCGACATCCTTC. Its translation is CASSFSGATSF.

V usage is TRBV7-8 and J usage is TRBJ1-5; a weak D match, TRBD1 (5 bases). The V end lost 3 bases, the J end lost 9 bases, and 21 bases lay between the germline ends. Germline CDR1 reads SGHVS; CDR2 reads FQNEAQ. The CDR3 runs to 16 residues. CDR3 amino acids: CASSFSSGREGLPQHF. The DNA for the CDR3 is TGTGCCAGCAGCTTTTCATCGGGCAGGGAGGGTCTGCCCCAGCATTTT.

The CDR3 nucleotides read TGTGCCAGCAGCTCAGGGACAGGGTACTACGAGCAGTACTTC. Translation gives CASSSGTGYYEQYF. The chain carries TRBV7-2 and TRBJ2-7; 9 nucleotides match TRBD1. Germline V gives CDR1 SGHTA, CDR2 FQGNSA. CDR3 length equals 14 residues. V lost 4 bases, J lost 3 bases, and 4 bases stayed unmatched.

The gene calls are TRBV24-1 and TRBJ2-2, with 9 bases identical to TRBD1. The CDR3 extends over 14 amino acids. With 9 bases clipped from V and 4 bases from J, the junction kept 5 bases outside the gene matches. Germline lookup yields CDR1 KGHDR and CDR2 SFDVKD. For the CDR3, the DNA is TGTGCCACCCGGGACAGGGCTGGCACCGGGGAGCTGTTTTTT. Its translation: CATRDRAGTGELFF.

The chain has TRBV7-2 and TRBJ2-1; 7 bases fit TRBD2. CDR3 length: 15 amino acids. Per the germline V gene, CDR1 is SGHTA and CDR2 is FQGNSA. V lost 5 bases to trimming and J lost 0 bases; unmatched junction nucleotides: 4. This CDR3 is CASSLRTSSYNEQFF. The CDR3 nucleotides read TGTGCCAGCAGCCTCAGGACTAGCTCCTACAATGAGCAGTTCTTC.

This chain links TRBV19 with TRBJ2-3; 12 bases line up with TRBD2. Germline V gene lookup returns CDR1 LNHDA and CDR2 SQIVND (reference sequence). CDR3 size: 18 residues. The junction had 11 bases not matched to a gene; V was cut back by 5 bases and J by 2 bases. The CDR3 DNA follows: TGTGCCAGTAGTGCCCTAGCGGGGGGGCAATTTCCCACAGATACGCAGTATTTT. This codes for CASSALAGGQFPTDTQYF.

J is TRBJ2-3 and V is TRBV19, with 9 positions matching TRBD1. The CDR3 consists of 15 residues. J was trimmed by 4 bases and V by 2 bases; bases with no gene match: 4. In germline, CDR1 is LNHDA, CDR2 SQIVND (reference sequence). CDR3 sequence: CASSIQTGGADTQYF. The CDR3 DNA sequence: TGTGCCAGTAGTATACAGACAGGGGGGGCAGATACGCAGTATTTT.

The rearrangement uses TRBV12-3 or TRBV12-4 and TRBJ2-1, with a weak D call TRBD2 (5 bases). V was cut by 0 bases and J by 10 bases, with 7 bases left in between. This CDR3 contains 12 residues. The CDR3 nucleotides read TGTGCCAGCAGTTTAGCGGGGAGAGAGCAGTTCTTC. As protein: CASSLAGREQFF.

V gene TRBV5-8 combines with J gene TRBJ2-1; 9 positions match TRBD2. In germline, CDR1 is SGHTS, CDR2 YDEGEE. V trimming: 2 bases; J trimming: 4 bases; junction bases outside the gene matches: 4. The CDR3 sequence is 15 residues long. The CDR3: CASSFIAGDYNEQFF. Here the CDR3 DNA reads TGTGCCAGCAGCTTCATAGCGGGGGATTACAATGAGCAGTTCTTC.

This clone was seen only once. This sequence joins TRBV9 and TRBJ1-1, with 9 bases identical to TRBD1. The trim removed 2 bases at V and 1 base at J, leaving 3 bases unmatched. The CDR3 spans 15 residues. The germline V gene encodes CDR1 SGDLS and CDR2 YYNGEE. In nucleotides, the CDR3 is TGTGCCAGCAGCGTCTGGACAGGGGAGAACACTGAAGCTTTCTTT. Translated: CASSVWTGENTEAFF.

In this sample, this clone turned up a few times. V is TRBV3-1 (or the pseudogene TRBV3-2) and J is TRBJ2-7; D remains ambiguous. CDR1 and CDR2 (germline): LGHDT, YNNKEL (reference sequence). The CDR3 sequence is 12 residues long. V gave up 5 bases and J gave up 3 bases, with 8 bases separating them. The CDR3 protein is CASSEAIYEQYF. The CDR3 region has the DNA TGTGCCAGCAGCGAGGCCATCTACGAGCAGTACTTC.

The V call is TRBV18, the J call TRBJ1-4; perhaps TRBD1 as D (5 bases). CDR3 length: 16 residues. With 3 bases removed from V and 8 bases from J, the gap between germline ends came to 19 bases. From germline, CDR1 is KGHSH and CDR2 LQKENI. CDR3 amino acids: CASSPTVGGAGEKLFF. In DNA, the CDR3 is TGTGCCAGCTCACCGACAGTTGGAGGGGCCGGGGAAAAACTGTTTTTT.

The chain employs TRBV11-2 and TRBJ1-1, with TRBD1 identical over 7 bases. Germline-derived CDR1 and CDR2 are SGHAT and FQNNGV. The CDR3 is 16 amino acids. V lost 4 bases to trimming and J lost 4 bases; unmatched junction nucleotides: 12. CDR3 loop: CASSSETGAGSTEAFF. In DNA form, the CDR3 reads TGTGCCAGCAGCTCAGAAACAGGGGCCGGTAGCACTGAAGCTTTCTTT.

This clone has only one observation. V is TRBV7-9 and J is TRBJ1-1; 8 positions match TRBD1. Germline CDR1 reads SEHNR; CDR2 reads FQNEAQ (reference sequence). This CDR3 has 15 residues. V was pared by 5 bases and J by 10 bases, with 15 bases of the junction left unmatched. The CDR3 spells CASSPTSDRAVLAFF. CDR3 bases: TGTGCCAGCAGCCCGACATCGGACAGGGCTGTTTTAGCTTTCTTT.

This sequence joins TRBV5-5 and TRBJ1-1; 7 bases match TRBD1. V was pared by 0 bases and J by 4 bases, with 3 bases of the junction left unmatched. Germline CDR1 and CDR2: SGHKS and YYEKEE (reference sequence). This CDR3 has 14 amino acids. The CDR3 coding sequence is TGTGCCAGCAGCTTGGAACAGGGGAGCACTGAAGCTTTCTTT. Its translation is CASSLEQGSTEAFF.

The V call is TRBV7-9, the J call TRBJ2-5; 8 nucleotides match TRBD1. Germline V gives CDR1 SEHNR, CDR2 FQNEAQ (reference sequence). The CDR3 is made up of 14 amino acids. V was pared by 5 bases and J by 5 bases, with 7 bases of the junction left unmatched. The CDR3 region has the DNA TGTGCCAGCAGCCCCAGGACAGGGCCGGAGACCCAGTACTTC. Protein sequence: CASSPRTGPETQYF.

The chain combines TRBV28 with TRBJ1-2, with D perhaps matching TRBD1 (6 bases). There are 15 residues in the CDR3. V was trimmed by 5 bases and J by 8 bases, leaving 21 bases between them. Germline CDR1 and CDR2: MDHEN and SYDVKM. CDR3 nucleotides: TGTGCCAGCAGTGCCGTCACAGGGTTTTCTGTGGGCTACACCTTC. As protein: CASSAVTGFSVGYTF.

The chain has TRBV5-6 and TRBJ1-2; 7 nucleotides line up with TRBD1. The CDR3 has 13 amino acids. Germline assignment: CDR1 SGHDT and CDR2 YYEEEE. The ends lost 5 bases at V and 8 bases at J; junction bases unmatched: 9. CDR3 nucleotides: TGTGCCAGCAGTCGTGACAGGGTAACAGGCTACACCTTC. Translation: CASSRDRVTGYTF.

The chain couples TRBV19 to TRBJ1-6; D is perhaps TRBD1 (6 bases). Germline V gene sequence: CDR1 LNHDA, CDR2 SQIVND (reference sequence). The CDR3 contains 17 residues. V lost 6 bases and J 0 bases, leaving 15 bases between the germline ends. The CDR3 nucleotides are TGTGCCAGTAGCCTCAAACGAGGGGGCTCCTATAATTCACCCCTCCACTTT. This gives the protein CASSLKRGGSYNSPLHF.

The CDR3 DNA reads as TGTGCCAGCAGCCCGGGACTAGCGGACTACAATGAGCAGTTCTTC. Amino acid sequence: CASSPGLADYNEQFF. V gene TRBV7-2 combines with J gene TRBJ2-1; 11 bases align to TRBD2. The germline gives CDR1 SGHTA, CDR2 FQGNSA. The trim removed 5 bases at V and 3 bases at J, leaving 3 bases unmatched. This CDR3 has 15 residues.

CDR3 DNA sequence: TGTGCCAGCAGCGCCATGGGACAGGGGTTGCAGACCCAGTACTTC. Residues: CASSAMGQGLQTQYF. The chain is built from TRBV9 and TRBJ2-5, with TRBD1 identical over 10 bases. This CDR3 has 15 residues. Germline V gene sequence: CDR1 SGDLS, CDR2 YYNGEE. The V and J ends lost 3 bases and 6 bases, in that order; junction bases with no gene match: 8.

The chain has TRBV7-9 and TRBJ2-5; tentative D call: TRBD1 (6 bases). Germline V gives CDR1 SEHNR, CDR2 FQNEAQ (reference sequence). V dropped 5 bases and J dropped 4 bases, with 14 bases sitting between them. CDR3 size: 14 residues. CDR3 nucleotides: TGTGCCAGCAGCGAGACAGGTTCAGGAGAGACCCAGTACTTC. As protein: CASSETGSGETQYF.

The chain is built from TRBV6-1 and TRBJ1-1; tentative D call: TRBD1 (5 bases). The germline V and J ends were trimmed by 2 bases and 6 bases, with 13 bases remaining between them. CDR1 MNHNS and CDR2 SASEGT come from the germline V gene. The CDR3 spans 14 residues. CDR3 DNA: TGTGCCAGCAGTGAACGGCAGGGAGGCGCTGAAGCTTTCTTT. This sequence encodes CASSERQGGAEAFF.

This sequence joins TRBV4-3 and TRBJ1-6, with 8 bases aligning to TRBD1. The J segment lost 6 bases and the V segment lost 0 bases, leaving 4 bases of the junction unmatched. This CDR3 region has 16 residues. In germline, CDR1 is LGHNA, CDR2 YSLEER. In DNA, the CDR3 is TGCGCCAGCAGCCAAGATTGGACAGGGCGTAATTCACCCCTCCACTTT. This gives the protein CASSQDWTGRNSPLHF.

The J gene is TRBJ1-6, the V gene TRBV27, with 7 bases matching TRBD1. V trimming: 3 bases; J trimming: 12 bases; junction bases outside the gene matches: 5. The germline V gene has CDR1 MNHEY and CDR2 SMNVEV (reference sequence). The length of the CDR3 is 13 residues. Written as DNA, the CDR3 is TGTGCCAGCAGTTTTAGACAGGGTTTACCCCTCCACTTT. Translating it yields CASSFRQGLPLHF.

The V and J genes are TRBV9 and TRBJ2-1, with D possibly being TRBD1 (5 bases). This CDR3 has 15 amino acids. V was clipped by 0 bases and J by 6 bases, with 13 bases between them. CDR1 is SGDLS, CDR2 YYNGEE, per germline. The CDR3 DNA sequence: TGTGCCAGCAGCGTAGTCCAGGGTTCCGGCAATGAGCAGTTCTTC. Protein: CASSVVQGSGNEQFF.